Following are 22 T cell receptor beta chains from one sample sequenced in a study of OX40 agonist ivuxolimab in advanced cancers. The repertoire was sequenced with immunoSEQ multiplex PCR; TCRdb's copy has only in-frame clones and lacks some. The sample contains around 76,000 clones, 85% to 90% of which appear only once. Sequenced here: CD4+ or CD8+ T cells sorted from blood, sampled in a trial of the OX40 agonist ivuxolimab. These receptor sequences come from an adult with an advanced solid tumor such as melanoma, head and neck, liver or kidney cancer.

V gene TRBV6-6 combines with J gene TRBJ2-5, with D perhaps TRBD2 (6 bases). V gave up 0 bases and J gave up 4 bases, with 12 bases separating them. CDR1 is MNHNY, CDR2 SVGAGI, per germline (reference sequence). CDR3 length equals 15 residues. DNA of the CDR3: TGTGCCAGCAGTTACTCACCCGGGAGAGGAGAGACCCAGTACTTC. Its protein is CASSYSPGRGETQYF.

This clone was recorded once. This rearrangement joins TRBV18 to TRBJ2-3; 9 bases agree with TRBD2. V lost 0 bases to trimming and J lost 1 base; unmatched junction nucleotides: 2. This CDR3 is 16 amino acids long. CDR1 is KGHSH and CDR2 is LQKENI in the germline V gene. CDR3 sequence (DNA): TGTGCCAGCTCACCACCGGGCGGGAGGGGCACAGATACGCAGTATTTT. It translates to CASSPPGGRGTDTQYF. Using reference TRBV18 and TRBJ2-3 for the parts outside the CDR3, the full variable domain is NAGVMQNPRHLVRRRGQEARLRCSPMKGHSHVYWYRQLPEEGLKFMVYLQKENIIDESGMPKERFSAEFPKEGPSILRIQQVVRGDSAAYFCASSPPGGRGTDTQYFGPGTRLTVL.

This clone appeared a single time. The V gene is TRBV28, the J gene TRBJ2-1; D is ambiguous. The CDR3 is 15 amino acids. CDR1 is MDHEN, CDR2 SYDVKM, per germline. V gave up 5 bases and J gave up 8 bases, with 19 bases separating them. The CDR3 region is CASSIRRPANDEQFF. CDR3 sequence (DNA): TGTGCCAGCAGTATCCGCCGGCCGGCAAACGATGAGCAGTTCTTC.

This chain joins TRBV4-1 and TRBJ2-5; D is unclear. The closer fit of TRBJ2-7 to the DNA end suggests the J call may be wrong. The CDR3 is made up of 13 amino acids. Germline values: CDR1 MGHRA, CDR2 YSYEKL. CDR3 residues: CASGYVDSYEQYF. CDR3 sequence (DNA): TGCGCCAGCGGATACGTCGATTCCTACGAGCAGTACTTC.

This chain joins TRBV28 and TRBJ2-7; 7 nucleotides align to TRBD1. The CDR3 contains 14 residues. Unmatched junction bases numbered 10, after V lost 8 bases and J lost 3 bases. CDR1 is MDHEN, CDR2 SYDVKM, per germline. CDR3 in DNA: TGTGCCAGCGAACCCGGGACAGATCACTACGAGCAGTACTTC. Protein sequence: CASEPGTDHYEQYF.

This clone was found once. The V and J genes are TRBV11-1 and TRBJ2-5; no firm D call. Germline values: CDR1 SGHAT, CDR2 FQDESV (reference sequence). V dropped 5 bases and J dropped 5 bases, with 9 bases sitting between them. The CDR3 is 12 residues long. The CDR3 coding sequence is TGTGCCAGCAGCAGGGAAAGGGAGACCCAGTACTTC. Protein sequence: CASSRERETQYF.

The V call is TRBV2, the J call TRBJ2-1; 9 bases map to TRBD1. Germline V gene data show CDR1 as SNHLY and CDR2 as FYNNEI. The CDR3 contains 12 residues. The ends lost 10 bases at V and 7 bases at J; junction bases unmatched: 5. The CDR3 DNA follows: TGTGCCAACGACAGGGGGAGGAATGAGCAGTTCTTC. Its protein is CANDRGRNEQFF.

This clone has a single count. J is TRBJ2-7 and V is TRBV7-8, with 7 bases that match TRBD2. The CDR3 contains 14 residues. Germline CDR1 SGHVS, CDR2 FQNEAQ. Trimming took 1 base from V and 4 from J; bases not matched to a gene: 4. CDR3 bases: TGTGCCAGCAGCTTAGTGGGACTACCATACGAGCAGTACTTC. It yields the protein CASSLVGLPYEQYF.

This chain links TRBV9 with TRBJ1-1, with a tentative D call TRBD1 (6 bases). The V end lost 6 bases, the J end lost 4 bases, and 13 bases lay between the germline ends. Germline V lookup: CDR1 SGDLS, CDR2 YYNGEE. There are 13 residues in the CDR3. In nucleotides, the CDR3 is TGTGCCAGCAACCGAGGGGGTGGCACTGAAGCTTTCTTT. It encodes CASNRGGGTEAFF.

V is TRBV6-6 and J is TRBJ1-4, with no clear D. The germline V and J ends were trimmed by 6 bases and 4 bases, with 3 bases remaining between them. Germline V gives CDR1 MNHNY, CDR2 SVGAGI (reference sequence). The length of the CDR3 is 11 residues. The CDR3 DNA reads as TGTGCCAGCAGACTTAATGAAAAACTGTTTTTT. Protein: CASRLNEKLFF.

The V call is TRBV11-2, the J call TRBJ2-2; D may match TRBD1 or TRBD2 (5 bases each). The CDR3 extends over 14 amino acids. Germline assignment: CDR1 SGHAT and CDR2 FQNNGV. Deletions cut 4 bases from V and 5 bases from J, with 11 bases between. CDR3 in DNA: TGTGCCAGCAGCTCCCAGAGGGGAACCGGGGAGCTGTTTTTT. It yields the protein CASSSQRGTGELFF.

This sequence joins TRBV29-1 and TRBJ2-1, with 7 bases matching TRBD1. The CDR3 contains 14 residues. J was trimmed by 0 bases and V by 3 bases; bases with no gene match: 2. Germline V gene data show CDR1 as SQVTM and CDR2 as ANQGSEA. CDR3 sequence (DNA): TGCAGCGTTGAGGGACAGAGCTCCTACAATGAGCAGTTCTTC. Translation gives CSVEGQSSYNEQFF.

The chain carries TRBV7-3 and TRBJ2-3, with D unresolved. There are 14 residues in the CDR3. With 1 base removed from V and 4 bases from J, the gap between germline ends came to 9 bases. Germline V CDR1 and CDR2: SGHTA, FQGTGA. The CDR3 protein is CASSLMGLSDTQYF. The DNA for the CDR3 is TGTGCCAGCAGCTTAATGGGCTTATCAGATACGCAGTATTTT. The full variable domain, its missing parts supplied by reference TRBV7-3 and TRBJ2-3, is GAGVSQTPSNKVTEKGKYVELRCDPISGHTALYWYRQSLGQGPEFLIYFQGTGAADDSGLPNDRFFAVRPEGSVSTLKIQRTERGDSAVYLCASSLMGLSDTQYFGPGTRLTVL.

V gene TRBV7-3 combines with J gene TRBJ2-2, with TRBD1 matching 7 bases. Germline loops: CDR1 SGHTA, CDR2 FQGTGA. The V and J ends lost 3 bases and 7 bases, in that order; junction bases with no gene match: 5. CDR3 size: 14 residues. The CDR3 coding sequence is TGTGCCAGCAGCTTCAAAACAGGGGACGGGGAGCTGTTTTTT. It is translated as CASSFKTGDGELFF.

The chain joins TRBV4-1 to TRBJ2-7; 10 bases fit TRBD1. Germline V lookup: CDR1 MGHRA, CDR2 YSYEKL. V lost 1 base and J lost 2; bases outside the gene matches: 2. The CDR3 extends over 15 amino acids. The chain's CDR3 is CASSQGGQGTYEQYF. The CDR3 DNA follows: TGCGCCAGCAGCCAAGGGGGACAGGGGACCTACGAGCAGTACTTC.

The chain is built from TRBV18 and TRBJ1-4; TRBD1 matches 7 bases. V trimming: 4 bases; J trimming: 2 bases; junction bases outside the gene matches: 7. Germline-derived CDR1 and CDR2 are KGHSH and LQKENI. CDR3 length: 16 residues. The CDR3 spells CASSLLKTGTNEKLFF. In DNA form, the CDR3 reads TGTGCCAGCTCACTACTAAAGACAGGGACTAATGAAAAACTGTTTTTT.

CDR3 protein: CAVQEGPGLAGPQETQYF. The CDR3, as DNA: TGTGCCGTACAAGAGGGGCCGGGACTAGCGGGCCCCCAAGAGACCCAGTACTTC. The gene calls are TRBV2 and TRBJ2-5; 12 nucleotides match TRBD2. The junction had 17 bases not matched to a gene; V was cut back by 11 bases and J by 1 base. Germline V CDR1 and CDR2: SNHLY, FYNNEI. CDR3 size: 18 residues. The whole variable domain, remainder taken from reference TRBV2 and TRBJ2-5, is EPEVTQTPSHQVTQMGQEVILRCVPISNHLYFYWYRQILGQKVEFLVSFYNNEISEKSEIFDDQFSVERPDGSNFTLKIRSTKLEDSAMYFCAVQEGPGLAGPQETQYFGPGTRLLVL.

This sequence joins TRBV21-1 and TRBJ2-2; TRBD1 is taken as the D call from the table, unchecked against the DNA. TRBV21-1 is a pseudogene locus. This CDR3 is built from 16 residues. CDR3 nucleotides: TGTGCCAGCAGCCATCTAAAGGGGGACGGCACCGGGGAGCTGTTTTTT. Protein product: CASSHLKGDGTGELFF.

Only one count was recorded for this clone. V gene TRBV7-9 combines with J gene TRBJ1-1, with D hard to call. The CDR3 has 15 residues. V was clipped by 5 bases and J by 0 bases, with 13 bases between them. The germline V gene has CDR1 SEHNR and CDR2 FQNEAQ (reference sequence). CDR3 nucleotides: TGTGCCAGCAGCCCCGGTCGGGAAGTGAACACTGAAGCTTTCTTT. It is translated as CASSPGREVNTEAFF.

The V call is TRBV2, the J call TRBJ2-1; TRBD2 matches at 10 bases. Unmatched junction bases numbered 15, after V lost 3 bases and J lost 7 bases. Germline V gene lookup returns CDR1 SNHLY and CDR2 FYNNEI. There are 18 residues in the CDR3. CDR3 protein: CASSERVALAGDGNEQFF. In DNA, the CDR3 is TGTGCCAGCAGTGAGCGGGTCGCCCTAGCGGGAGATGGGAATGAGCAGTTCTTC.

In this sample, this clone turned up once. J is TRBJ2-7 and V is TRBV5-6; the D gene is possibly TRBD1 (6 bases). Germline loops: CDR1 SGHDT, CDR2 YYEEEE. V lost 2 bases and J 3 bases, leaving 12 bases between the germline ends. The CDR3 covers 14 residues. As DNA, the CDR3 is TGTGCCAGCAGCTTTGGGACAAGCCGCTACGAGCAGTACTTC. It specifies CASSFGTSRYEQYF.

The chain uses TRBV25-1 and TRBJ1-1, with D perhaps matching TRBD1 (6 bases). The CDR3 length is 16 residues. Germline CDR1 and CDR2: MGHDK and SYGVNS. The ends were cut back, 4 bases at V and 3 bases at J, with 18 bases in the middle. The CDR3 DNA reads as TGTGCCAGCAGTGCGTCCATCGGGGGGCCGGACACTGAAGCTTTCTTT. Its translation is CASSASIGGPDTEAFF.